The 7 T cell receptor beta chains presented below share a single source sample, sequenced in a study of blood T cell repertoires in COVID-19. The data were produced by immunoSEQ multiplex PCR, yet TCRdb's version contains in-frame clones alone and is incomplete. Of over 45,000 clones listed, roughly 87% are singletons. What was sequenced was peripheral blood. Receptors originate from a man aged 40-49 years with COVID-19, enrolled during active disease.

V usage is TRBV19 and J usage is TRBJ2-7, with 9 bases fitting TRBD1. V lost 5 bases, J lost 4 bases, and 9 bases stayed unmatched. The CDR3 loop spans 15 amino acids. The germline CDR1 and CDR2 sequences are LNHDA and SQIVND (reference sequence). CDR3: CASSGIQGARYEQYF. In nucleotides, the CDR3 is TGTGCCAGTAGTGGAATACAGGGGGCGCGGTACGAGCAGTACTTC.

Only a few counts were recorded for this clone. The rearrangement uses TRBV10-3 and TRBJ2-1; D might be TRBD1 (5 bases). CDR3 size: 12 residues. V was trimmed by 6 bases and J by 7 bases, leaving 10 bases between them. Germline V lookup: CDR1 ENHRY, CDR2 SYGVKD. CDR3 nucleotides: TGTGCCATCAGGCAGGGTACGAATGAGCAGTTCTTC. Encoded protein: CAIRQGTNEQFF.

This chain connects TRBV2 to TRBJ2-5; D unresolved. This CDR3 is 11 amino acids long. CDR1 and CDR2 (germline): SNHLY, FYNNEI. Trimming took off 6 bases at V and 5 bases at J, with 7 bases between the two ends. Here the CDR3 reads CASSRLETQYF. CDR3 bases: TGTGCCAGCAGCCGACTCGAGACCCAGTACTTC.

The rearrangement uses TRBV5-1 and TRBJ2-7, with D tentatively TRBD1 (5 bases). The V end was cut by 6 bases, the J end by 3 bases, with 10 bases between. The CDR3 length is 12 residues. In germline, CDR1 is SGHRS, CDR2 YFSETQ. This CDR3 is CASTLTGYEQYF. Written as DNA, the CDR3 is TGCGCCAGCACCCTCACAGGCTACGAGCAGTACTTC.

The gene calls are TRBV4-2 and TRBJ1-2; weak D call: TRBD1 (6 bases). CDR1 LGHNA and CDR2 YNFKEQ come from the germline V gene. The CDR3 consists of 15 residues. Trimming pared 4 bases from V and 0 bases from J, leaving 12 bases between. CDR3 sequence reads: CASSPSDRSNYGYTF. CDR3 sequence (DNA): TGTGCCAGCAGCCCATCAGACAGGTCTAACTATGGCTACACCTTC.

The chain couples TRBV5-1 to TRBJ2-5, with 9 bases that match TRBD2. V dropped 4 bases and J dropped 4; count of bases not matched to a gene: 2. CDR1 and CDR2 (germline): SGHRS, YFSETQ. This CDR3 is 13 amino acids long. In nucleotides, the CDR3 is TGCGCCAGCAGCGATAGCGGGGGAGAGACCCAGTACTTC. Amino acids: CASSDSGGETQYF.

The rearrangement joins TRBV25-1 to TRBJ2-5; unclear D gene. Deletions cut 2 bases from V and 1 base from J, with 5 bases between. CDR3 size: 13 residues. Germline-derived CDR1 and CDR2 are MGHDK and SYGVNS. CDR3 region: CASSELGQETQYF. The CDR3 DNA sequence: TGTGCCAGCAGTGAACTCGGCCAAGAGACCCAGTACTTC.